Included here is one TCR beta chain sequence, with context. This record comes from a study of PD-L1 blockade in urothelial cancer. Sequenced by immunoSEQ multiplex PCR; TCRdb stores in-frame clones only, minus some. The table lists 70,000 to 85,000 clones, roughly 90% of them singletons. As to time point: pretreatment peripheral blood. Trimming cost V 0 bases and J 9 bases; bases outside gene matches: 11. CDR3 size: 17 residues. From germline, CDR1 is MGHRA and CDR2 YSYEKL. This sequence was found in a man aged 65 to 79 with urothelial cancer. This material consisted of PBMCs, taken around atezolizumab (anti-PD-L1) treatment. The chain joins TRBV4-1 to TRBJ2-1; 10 bases are shared with TRBD2. CDR3 loop: CASSQDQTASGSSEQFF. The CDR3 coding sequence is TGCGCCAGCAGCCAAGATCAGACGGCTAGCGGGAGTAGTGAGCAGTTCTTC.